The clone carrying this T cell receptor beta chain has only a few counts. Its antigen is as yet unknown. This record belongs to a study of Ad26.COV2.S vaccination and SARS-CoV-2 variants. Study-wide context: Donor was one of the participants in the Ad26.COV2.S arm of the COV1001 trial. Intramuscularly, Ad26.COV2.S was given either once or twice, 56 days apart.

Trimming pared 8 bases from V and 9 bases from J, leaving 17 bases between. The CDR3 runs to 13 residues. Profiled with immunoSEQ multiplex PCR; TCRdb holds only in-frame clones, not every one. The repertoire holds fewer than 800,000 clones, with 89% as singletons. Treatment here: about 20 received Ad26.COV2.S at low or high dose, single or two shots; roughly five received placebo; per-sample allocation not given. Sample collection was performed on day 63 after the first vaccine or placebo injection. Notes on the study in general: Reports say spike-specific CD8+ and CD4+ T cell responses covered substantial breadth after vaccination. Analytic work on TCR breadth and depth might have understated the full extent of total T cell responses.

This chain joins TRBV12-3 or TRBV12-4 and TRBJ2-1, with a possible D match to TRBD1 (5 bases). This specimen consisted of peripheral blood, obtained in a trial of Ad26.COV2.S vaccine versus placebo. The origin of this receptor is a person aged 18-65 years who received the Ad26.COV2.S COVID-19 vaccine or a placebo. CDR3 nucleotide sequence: TGTGCCAGCCGAAAGACAGTTGCTCGTGAGCAGTTCTTC. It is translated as CASRKTVAREQFF.